This passage covers 18 T cell receptor beta chains from one sample sequenced in a study of PD-1 blockade in classical Hodgkin lymphoma. Assay: immunoSEQ multiplex PCR; the TCRdb copy retains only in-frame clones and omits some. The repertoire holds 50,000 to 65,000 clones, with around 94% as singletons. Time point here: cycle 4 day 1 (C4D1), after 5 to 7 weeks of nivolumab. Relapses following autologous stem cell transplantation were seen in all patients, with brentuximab vedotin exposure varying. The sample in question was peripheral blood mononuclear cells (PBMCs), obtained before the fourth cycle of nivolumab. The source of these receptors is a human donor with classical Hodgkin lymphoma.

This clone was observed once. The junction and the germline gene differ at one end; a read error may be behind it. V gene TRBV6-6 combines with J gene TRBJ2-7; no clear D gene. Looked up from germline, CDR1 is MNHNY and CDR2 is SVGAGI (reference sequence). The CDR3 totals 14 residues. CDR3: CAGSYSIASYEQYF. Here the CDR3 DNA reads TGTGCCGGCAGTTACTCGATCGCATCCTACGAGCAGTACTTC.

The chain combines TRBV7-9 with TRBJ2-1; TRBD2 matches at 11 bases. This CDR3 region has 16 residues. Germline assignment: CDR1 SEHNR and CDR2 FQNEAQ (reference sequence). Unmatched junction bases numbered 6, after V lost 5 bases and J lost 3 bases. The CDR3 nucleotides read TGTGCCAGCAGCCTTAGCGGGGGGGCCTACTACAATGAGCAGTTCTTC. Translating gives CASSLSGGAYYNEQFF.

The table lists this clone with a count of one. J is TRBJ1-5 and V is TRBV27; no clear D gene. V shed 5 bases and J shed 0 bases, with 5 bases lying between them. This CDR3 is built from 13 residues. Germline V lookup: CDR1 MNHEY, CDR2 SMNVEV (reference sequence). CDR3 sequence reads: CASSKISNQPQHF. In DNA, the CDR3 is TGTGCCAGCAGTAAGATTAGCAATCAGCCCCAGCATTTT.

The chain combines TRBV2 with TRBJ2-3; D is possibly TRBD2 (5 bases). Trimming stripped 4 bases from V and 1 base from J, with 6 bases between. CDR3 length equals 13 residues. Germline CDR1 reads SNHLY; CDR2 reads FYNNEI. In DNA form, the CDR3 reads TGTGCCAGCAGTGGGGGAGGCACAGATACGCAGTATTTT. This encodes CASSGGGTDTQYF.

The V gene is TRBV27, the J gene TRBJ2-7; 11 positions match TRBD2. This CDR3 comprises 15 residues. V lost 6 bases to trimming and J lost 0 bases; unmatched junction nucleotides: 4. Germline loops: CDR1 MNHEY, CDR2 SMNVEV (reference sequence). The CDR3 DNA reads TGTGCCAGCAGAAAGGGACTAGCGGCCTCCTACGAGCAGTACTTC. It yields the protein CASRKGLAASYEQYF.

J is TRBJ2-2 and V is TRBV7-3, with TRBD2 matching 12 bases. This CDR3 contains 16 residues. CDR1 SGHTA and CDR2 FQGTGA come from the germline V gene. After removal of 5 bases from V and 4 bases from J, the junction contained 5 bases not matched to a gene. This CDR3 reads CASSRVTSGSTGELFF. The CDR3 bases are TGTGCCAGCAGCCGCGTGACTAGCGGGAGCACCGGGGAGCTGTTTTTT.

V gene TRBV21-1 combines with J gene TRBJ2-2; the table assigns TRBD2, which was not confirmed against the DNA. TRBV21-1 is tagged as a pseudogene. The CDR3 has 16 amino acids. The CDR3: CASSTPGTTNTGELFF. The CDR3 DNA follows: TGTGCCAGCAGCACCCCCGGGACTACCAACACCGGGGAGCTGTTTTTT.

The V and J genes are TRBV10-3 and TRBJ2-1, with a possible D match to TRBD1 (6 bases). The V end lost 8 bases, the J end lost 8 bases, and 19 bases lay between the germline ends. CDR3 length equals 14 residues. Looked up from germline, CDR1 is ENHRY and CDR2 is SYGVKD. CDR3 sequence (DNA): TGTGCCATCTCATCAGGGGTCGGTTTCGATGAGCAGTTCTTC. Translated, it gives CAISSGVGFDEQFF.

The chain has TRBV16 and TRBJ1-3; D unresolved. The CDR3 totals 13 residues. Per the germline V gene, CDR1 is KGHSY and CDR2 is FQNENV. Between the trimmed V and J ends, which lost 2 bases and 4 bases, there was a span of 6 bases. CDR3 DNA sequence: TGTGCCAGCAGCCAAGACGGAGGAAACACCATATATTTT. It specifies CASSQDGGNTIYF.

V gene TRBV2 combines with J gene TRBJ1-4; D is unresolved. The CDR3 extends over 16 amino acids. Germline V lookup: CDR1 SNHLY, CDR2 FYNNEI. Trimming stripped 3 bases from V and 2 bases from J, with 13 bases between. The CDR3 nucleotides are TGTGCCAGCAGTGATTCGATCGGGTCCACTAATGAAAAACTGTTTTTT. Translated, it gives CASSDSIGSTNEKLFF.

The rearrangement uses TRBV29-1 and TRBJ2-5, with unresolved D. The CDR3 sequence is 9 residues long. Germline CDR1 is SQVTM and CDR2 is ANQGSEA. Trimming shortened V by 4 bases and J by 14 bases, and 11 bases separated the two germline ends. As DNA, the CDR3 is TGCAGCGTTGGGTCTGGGTTTTACTTC. Residues: CSVGSGFYF.

The rearrangement uses TRBV6-5 and TRBJ1-2; unclear D gene. The germline V gene encodes CDR1 MNHEY and CDR2 SVGAGI. The CDR3 runs 13 residues. Trimming removed 2 bases from V and 5 bases from J, with 9 bases in between. DNA for the CDR3: TGTGCCAGCAGTTACGGGTCGGGGTATGGCTACACCTTC. It is translated as CASSYGSGYGYTF.

This clone was counted a single time. This chain uses TRBV6-1 with TRBJ2-7, with a tentative D call TRBD1 (6 bases). The CDR3 sequence is 15 residues long. V lost 6 bases, J lost 0 bases, and 15 bases lay in between. The germline V gene encodes CDR1 MNHNS and CDR2 SASEGT. The CDR3 is CASRMQGLSSYEQYF. DNA for the CDR3: TGTGCCAGCAGAATGCAGGGGCTAAGCTCCTACGAGCAGTACTTC.

The V and J genes are TRBV27 and TRBJ2-7; TRBD1 matches 8 bases. Unmatched junction bases numbered 13, after V lost 11 bases and J lost 7 bases. The CDR3 contains 13 residues. The V gene's germline CDR1 is MNHEY and CDR2 SMNVEV (reference sequence). The CDR3 sequence: CAGLDRGYREQYF. The CDR3 DNA follows: TGTGCCGGTCTTGACAGGGGCTATAGGGAGCAGTACTTC.

The rearrangement uses TRBV19 and TRBJ2-2, with 8 nucleotides matching TRBD2. CDR1 and CDR2 (germline): LNHDA, SQIVND (reference sequence). The CDR3 runs 18 residues. J was trimmed by 0 bases and V by 5 bases; bases with no gene match: 11. CDR3 DNA: TGTGCCAGTAGTCCTCCGAATAGCGGGGTATCGAACACCGGGGAGCTGTTTTTT. It encodes CASSPPNSGVSNTGELFF.

The chain has TRBV6-6 and TRBJ2-7; D call uncertain. Germline assignment: CDR1 MNHNY and CDR2 SVGAGI (reference sequence). The CDR3 contains 13 residues. Trimming cost V 0 bases and J 2 bases, with 5 bases left between them. The DNA of the CDR3 is TGTGCCAGCAGTTACTCCGGACCCTACGAGCAGTACTTC. Translated, it gives CASSYSGPYEQYF.

This clone came up once. The rearrangement uses TRBV2 and TRBJ1-4; no clear D. The germline V gene encodes CDR1 SNHLY and CDR2 FYNNEI. Trimming removed 4 bases at V and 4 bases at J, with 19 bases between. The CDR3 totals 17 residues. The CDR3, as DNA: TGTGCCAGCAGTGCCCTTCGGACTGATGAGCTTAATGAAAAACTGTTTTTT. Translated, it gives CASSALRTDELNEKLFF.

The chain joins TRBV2 to TRBJ2-1, with TRBD2 matching over 13 bases. This CDR3 is 15 amino acids long. CDR1 and CDR2 from the germline V gene are SNHLY and FYNNEI. V trimming: 6 bases; J trimming: 6 bases; junction bases outside the gene matches: 5. The CDR3: CASSPGTSGTNEQFF. The CDR3 nucleotides are TGTGCCAGCAGCCCCGGGACTAGCGGGACCAATGAGCAGTTCTTC.